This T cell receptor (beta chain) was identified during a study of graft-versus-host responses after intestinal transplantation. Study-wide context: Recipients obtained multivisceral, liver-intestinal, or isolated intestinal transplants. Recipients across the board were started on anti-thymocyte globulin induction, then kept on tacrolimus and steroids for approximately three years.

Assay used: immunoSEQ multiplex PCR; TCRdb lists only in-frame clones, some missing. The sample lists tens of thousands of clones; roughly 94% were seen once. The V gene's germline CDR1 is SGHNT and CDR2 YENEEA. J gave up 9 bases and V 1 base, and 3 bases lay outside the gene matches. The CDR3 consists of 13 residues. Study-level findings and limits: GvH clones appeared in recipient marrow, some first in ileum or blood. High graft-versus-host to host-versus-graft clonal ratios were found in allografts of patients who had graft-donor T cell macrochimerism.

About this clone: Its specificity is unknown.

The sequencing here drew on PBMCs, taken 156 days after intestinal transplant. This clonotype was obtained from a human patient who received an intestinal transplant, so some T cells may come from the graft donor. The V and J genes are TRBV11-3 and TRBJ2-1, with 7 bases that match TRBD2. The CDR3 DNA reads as TGTGCCAGCAGCTTAGTCCCTAGCGGTGAGCAGTTCTTC. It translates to CASSLVPSGEQFF.